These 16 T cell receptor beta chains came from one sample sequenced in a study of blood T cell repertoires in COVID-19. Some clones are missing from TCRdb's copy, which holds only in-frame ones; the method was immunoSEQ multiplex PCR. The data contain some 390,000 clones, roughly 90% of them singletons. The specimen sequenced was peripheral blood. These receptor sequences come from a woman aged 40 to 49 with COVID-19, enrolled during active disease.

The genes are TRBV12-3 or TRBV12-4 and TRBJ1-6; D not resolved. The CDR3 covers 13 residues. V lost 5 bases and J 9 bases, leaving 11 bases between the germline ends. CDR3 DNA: TGTGCCAGCAGTCAAGATAGAGCTTCACCCCTCCACTTT. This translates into CASSQDRASPLHF.

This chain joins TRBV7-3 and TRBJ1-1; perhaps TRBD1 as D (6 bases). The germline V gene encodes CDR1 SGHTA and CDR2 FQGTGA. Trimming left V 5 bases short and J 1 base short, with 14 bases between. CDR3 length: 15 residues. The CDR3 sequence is CASSPRVGGNTEAFF. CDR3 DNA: TGTGCCAGCAGCCCCCGAGTAGGGGGGAACACTGAAGCTTTCTTT.

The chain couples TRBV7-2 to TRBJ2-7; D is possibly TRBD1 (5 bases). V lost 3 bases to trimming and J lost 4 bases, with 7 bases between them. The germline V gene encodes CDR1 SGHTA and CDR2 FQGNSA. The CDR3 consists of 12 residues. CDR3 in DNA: TGTGCCAGCAGCTTGACAGATTACGAGCAGTACTTC. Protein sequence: CASSLTDYEQYF.

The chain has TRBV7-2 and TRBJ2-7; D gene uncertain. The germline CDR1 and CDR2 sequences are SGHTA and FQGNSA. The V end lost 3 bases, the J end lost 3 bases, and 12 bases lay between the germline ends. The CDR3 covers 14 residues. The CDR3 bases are TGTGCCAGCAGCTTGAGGCCGGTCTACTACGAGCAGTACTTC. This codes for CASSLRPVYYEQYF. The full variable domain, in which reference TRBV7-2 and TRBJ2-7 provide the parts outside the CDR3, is GAGVSQSPSNKVTEKGKDVELRCDPISGHTALYWYRQSLGQGLEFLIYFQGNSAPDKSGLPSDRFSAERTGGSVSTLTIQRTQQEDSAVYLCASSLRPVYYEQYFGPGTRLTVT.

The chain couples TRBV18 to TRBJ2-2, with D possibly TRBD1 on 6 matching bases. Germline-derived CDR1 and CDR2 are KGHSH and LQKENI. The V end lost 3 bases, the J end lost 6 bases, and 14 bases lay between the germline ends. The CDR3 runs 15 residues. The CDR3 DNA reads TGTGCCAGCTCACCGGTACAGGGAAGGGCCGGGGAGCTGTTTTTT. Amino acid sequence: CASSPVQGRAGELFF.

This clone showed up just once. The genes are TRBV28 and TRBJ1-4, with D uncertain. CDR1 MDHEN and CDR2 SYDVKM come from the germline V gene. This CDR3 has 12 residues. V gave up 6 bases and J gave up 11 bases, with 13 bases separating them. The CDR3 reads CASRLVAPKLFF. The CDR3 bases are TGTGCCAGCAGACTCGTCGCACCCAAACTGTTTTTT.

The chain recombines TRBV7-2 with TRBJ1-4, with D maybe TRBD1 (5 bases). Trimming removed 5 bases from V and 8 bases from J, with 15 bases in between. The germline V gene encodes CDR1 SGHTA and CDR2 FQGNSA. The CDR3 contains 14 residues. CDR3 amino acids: CASSLSSGGEKLFF. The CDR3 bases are TGTGCCAGCAGCCTAAGTTCGGGGGGGGAAAAACTGTTTTTT. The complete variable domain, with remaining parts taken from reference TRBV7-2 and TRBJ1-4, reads GAGVSQSPSNKVTEKGKDVELRCDPISGHTALYWYRQSLGQGLEFLIYFQGNSAPDKSGLPSDRFSAERTGGSVSTLTIQRTQQEDSAVYLCASSLSSGGEKLFFGSGTQLSVL.

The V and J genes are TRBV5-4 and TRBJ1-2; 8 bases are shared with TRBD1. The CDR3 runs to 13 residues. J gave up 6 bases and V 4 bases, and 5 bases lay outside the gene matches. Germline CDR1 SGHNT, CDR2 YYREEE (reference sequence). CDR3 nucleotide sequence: TGTGCCAGCAGCGCGGACAGGGTGGATGGCTACACCTTC. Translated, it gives CASSADRVDGYTF.

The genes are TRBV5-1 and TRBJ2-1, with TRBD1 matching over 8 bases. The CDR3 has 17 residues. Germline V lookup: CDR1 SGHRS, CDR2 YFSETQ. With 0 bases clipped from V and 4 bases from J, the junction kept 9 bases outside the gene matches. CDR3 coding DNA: TGCGCCAGCAGCTTGGCGGAGGGGACAGGACTTTACAATGAGCAGTTCTTC. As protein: CASSLAEGTGLYNEQFF.

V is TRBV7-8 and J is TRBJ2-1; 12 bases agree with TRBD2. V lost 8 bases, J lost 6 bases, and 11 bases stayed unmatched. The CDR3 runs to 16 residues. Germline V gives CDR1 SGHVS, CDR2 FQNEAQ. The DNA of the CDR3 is TGTGCCAGCGACAAAGACGGACTAGCGGGGACCAATGAGCAGTTCTTC. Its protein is CASDKDGLAGTNEQFF.

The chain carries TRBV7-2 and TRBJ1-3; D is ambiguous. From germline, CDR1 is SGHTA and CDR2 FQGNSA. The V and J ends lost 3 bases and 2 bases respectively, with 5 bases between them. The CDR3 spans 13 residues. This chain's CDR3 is CASSFSPGNTIYF. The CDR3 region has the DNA TGTGCCAGCAGCTTTAGTCCTGGAAACACCATATATTTT.

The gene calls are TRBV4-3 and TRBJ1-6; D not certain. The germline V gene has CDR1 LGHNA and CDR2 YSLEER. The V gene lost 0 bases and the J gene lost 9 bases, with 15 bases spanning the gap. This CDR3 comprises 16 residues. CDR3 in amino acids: CASSQDRAVAGSPLHF. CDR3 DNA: TGCGCCAGCAGCCAAGATCGGGCCGTAGCGGGTTCACCCCTCCACTTT.

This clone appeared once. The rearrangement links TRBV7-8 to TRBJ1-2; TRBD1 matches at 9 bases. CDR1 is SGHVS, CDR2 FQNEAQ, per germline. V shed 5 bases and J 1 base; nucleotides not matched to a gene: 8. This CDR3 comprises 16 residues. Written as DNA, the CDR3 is TGTGCCAGCAGCAGGGACAGGGATCCCCTTAACTATGGCTACACCTTC. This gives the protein CASSRDRDPLNYGYTF.

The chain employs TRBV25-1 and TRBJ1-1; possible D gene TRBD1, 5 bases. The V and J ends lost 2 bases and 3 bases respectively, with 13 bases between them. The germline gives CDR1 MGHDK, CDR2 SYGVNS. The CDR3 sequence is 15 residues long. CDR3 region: CASSEGGGIHTEAFF. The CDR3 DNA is TGTGCCAGCAGTGAAGGCGGGGGGATCCACACTGAAGCTTTCTTT.

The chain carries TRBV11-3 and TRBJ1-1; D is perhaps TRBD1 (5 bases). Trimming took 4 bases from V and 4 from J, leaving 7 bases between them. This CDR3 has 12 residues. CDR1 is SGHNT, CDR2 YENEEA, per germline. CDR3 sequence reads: CASSWGGTEAFF. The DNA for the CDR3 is TGTGCCAGCAGCTGGGGGGGCACTGAAGCTTTCTTT. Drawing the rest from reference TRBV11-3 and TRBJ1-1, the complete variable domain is EAGVVQSPRYKIIEKKQPVAFWCNPISGHNTLYWYLQNLGQGPELLIRYENEEAVDDSQLPKDRFSAERLKGVDSTLKIQPAELGDSAVYLCASSWGGTEAFFGQGTRLTVV.

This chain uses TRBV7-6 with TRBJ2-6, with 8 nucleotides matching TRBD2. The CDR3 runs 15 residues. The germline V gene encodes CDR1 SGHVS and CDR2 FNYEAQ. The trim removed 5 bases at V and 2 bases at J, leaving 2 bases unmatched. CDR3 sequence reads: CASSETSAGANVLTF. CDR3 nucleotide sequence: TGTGCCAGCAGCGAGACTAGCGCTGGGGCCAACGTCCTGACTTTC.